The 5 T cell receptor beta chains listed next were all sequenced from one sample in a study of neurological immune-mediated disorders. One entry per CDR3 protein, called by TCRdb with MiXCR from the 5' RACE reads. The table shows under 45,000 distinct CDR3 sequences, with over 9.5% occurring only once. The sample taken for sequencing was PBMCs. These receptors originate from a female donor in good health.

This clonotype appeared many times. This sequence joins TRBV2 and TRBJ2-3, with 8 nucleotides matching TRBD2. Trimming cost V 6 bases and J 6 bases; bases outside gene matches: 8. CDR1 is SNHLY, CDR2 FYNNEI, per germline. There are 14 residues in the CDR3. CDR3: CASSLVAGSDTQYF. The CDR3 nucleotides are TGTGCCAGCAGCCTGGTAGCGGGGTCCGATACGCAGTATTTT.

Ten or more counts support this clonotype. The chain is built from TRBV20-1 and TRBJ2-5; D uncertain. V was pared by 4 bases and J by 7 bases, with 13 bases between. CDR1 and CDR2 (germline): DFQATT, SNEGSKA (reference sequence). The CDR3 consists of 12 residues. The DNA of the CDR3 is TGCAGTGCTAAAGGGATAGTTGGGACCCAGTACTTC. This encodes CSAKGIVGTQYF.

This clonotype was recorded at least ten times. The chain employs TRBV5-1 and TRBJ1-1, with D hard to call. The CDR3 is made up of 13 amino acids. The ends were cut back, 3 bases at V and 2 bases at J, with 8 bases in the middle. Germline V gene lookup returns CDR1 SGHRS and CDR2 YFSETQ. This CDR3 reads CASSSLVNTEAFF. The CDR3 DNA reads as TGCGCCAGCAGCTCCCTCGTTAACACTGAAGCTTTCTTT.

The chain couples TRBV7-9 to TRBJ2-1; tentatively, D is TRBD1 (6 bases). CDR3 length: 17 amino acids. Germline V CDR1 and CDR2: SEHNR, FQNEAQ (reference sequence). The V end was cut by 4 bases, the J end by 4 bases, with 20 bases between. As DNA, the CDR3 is TGTGCCAGCAGCTCAAGAAAGCCAGGGGAAGGGTACAATGAGCAGTTCTTC. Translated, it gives CASSSRKPGEGYNEQFF.

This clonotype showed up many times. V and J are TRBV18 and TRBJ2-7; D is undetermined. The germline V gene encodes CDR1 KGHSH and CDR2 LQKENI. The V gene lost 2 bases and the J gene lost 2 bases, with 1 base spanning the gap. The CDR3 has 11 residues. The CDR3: CASSPAYEQYF. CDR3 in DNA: TGTGCCAGCTCACCAGCCTACGAGCAGTACTTC.